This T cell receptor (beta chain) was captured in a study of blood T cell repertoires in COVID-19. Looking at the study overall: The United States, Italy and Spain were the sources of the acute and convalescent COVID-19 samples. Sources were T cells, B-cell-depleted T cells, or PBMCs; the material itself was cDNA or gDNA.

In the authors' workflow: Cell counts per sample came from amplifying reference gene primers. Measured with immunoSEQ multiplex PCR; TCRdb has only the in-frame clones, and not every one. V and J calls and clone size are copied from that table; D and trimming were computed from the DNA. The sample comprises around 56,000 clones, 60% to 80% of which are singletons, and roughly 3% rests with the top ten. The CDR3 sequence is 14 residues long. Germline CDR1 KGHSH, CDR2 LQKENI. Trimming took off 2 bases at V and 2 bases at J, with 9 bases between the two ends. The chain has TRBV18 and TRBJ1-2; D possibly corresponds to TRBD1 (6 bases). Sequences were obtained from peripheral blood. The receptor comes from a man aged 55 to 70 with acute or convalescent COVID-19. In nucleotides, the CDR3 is TGTGCCAGCTCACCAACGGACAGAAACTATGGCTACACCTTC. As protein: CASSPTDRNYGYTF.